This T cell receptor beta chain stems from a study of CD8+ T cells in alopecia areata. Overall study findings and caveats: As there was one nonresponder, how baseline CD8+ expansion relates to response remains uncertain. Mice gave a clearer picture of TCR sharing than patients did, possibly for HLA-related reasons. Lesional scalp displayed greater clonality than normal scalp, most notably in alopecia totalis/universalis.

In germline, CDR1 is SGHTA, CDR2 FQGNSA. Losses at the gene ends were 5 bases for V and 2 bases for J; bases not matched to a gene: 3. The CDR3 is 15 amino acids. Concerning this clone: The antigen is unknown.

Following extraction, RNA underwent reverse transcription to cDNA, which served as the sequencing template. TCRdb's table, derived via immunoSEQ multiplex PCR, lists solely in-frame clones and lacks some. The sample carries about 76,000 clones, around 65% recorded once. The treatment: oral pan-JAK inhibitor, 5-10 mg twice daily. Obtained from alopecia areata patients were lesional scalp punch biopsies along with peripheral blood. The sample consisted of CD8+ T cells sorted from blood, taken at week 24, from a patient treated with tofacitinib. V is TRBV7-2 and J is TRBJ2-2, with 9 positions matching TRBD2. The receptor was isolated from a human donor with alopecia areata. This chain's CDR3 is CASSGLARNTGELFF. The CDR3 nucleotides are TGTGCCAGCAGCGGACTAGCGAGAAACACCGGGGAGCTGTTTTTT. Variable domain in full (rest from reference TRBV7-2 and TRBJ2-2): GAGVSQSPSNKVTEKGKDVELRCDPISGHTALYWYRQSLGQGLEFLIYFQGNSAPDKSGLPSDRFSAERTGGSVSTLTIQRTQQEDSAVYLCASSGLARNTGELFFGEGSRLTVL.